The entry below gives a single T cell receptor (beta chain) sequence along with its context. The CDR3 is made up of 15 amino acids. Trimming cost V 6 bases and J 2 bases, with 18 bases left between them. Germline V CDR1 and CDR2: SGDLS, YYNGEE. This record belongs to a study of shared clonotypes between healthy human individuals. Here immunoSEQ multiplex PCR was the method, and the copy in TCRdb shows in-frame clones only, minus some. The sample has 2,500,000 or so clones, about 90% seen once. The sequenced sample consisted of naive CD4+ T cells from PBMCs. Indicated subset: CD45RA+ positively selected. The sequence derives from a man between 18 and 35 years old in good health. Some clones in this sample may be carry-over from other donors' samples. V gene TRBV9 combines with J gene TRBJ2-7, with D perhaps TRBD1 or TRBD2 (5 bases each). In nucleotides, the CDR3 is TGTGCCAGCACAAGTAGGGGCGGGCGAGCCTACGAGCAGTACTTC. Translating it yields CASTSRGGRAYEQYF.